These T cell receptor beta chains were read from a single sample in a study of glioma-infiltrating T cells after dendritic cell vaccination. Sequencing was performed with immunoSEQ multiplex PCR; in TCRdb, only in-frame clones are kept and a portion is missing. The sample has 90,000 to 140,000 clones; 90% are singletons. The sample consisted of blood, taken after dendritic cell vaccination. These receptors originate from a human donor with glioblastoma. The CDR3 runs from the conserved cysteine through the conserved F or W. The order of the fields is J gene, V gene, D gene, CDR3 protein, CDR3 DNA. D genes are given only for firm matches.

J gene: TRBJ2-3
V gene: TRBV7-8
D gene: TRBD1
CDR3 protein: CASSLGQGGVADTQYF
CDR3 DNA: TGTGCCAGCAGCCTGGGACAGGGCGGGGTCGCAGATACGCAGTATTTT

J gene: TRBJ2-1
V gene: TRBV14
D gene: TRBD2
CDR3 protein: CASSQLAAYNEQFF
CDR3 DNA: TGTGCCAGCAGCCAGCTAGCGGCTTACAATGAGCAGTTCTTC

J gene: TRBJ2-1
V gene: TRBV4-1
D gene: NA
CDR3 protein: CASSLGLINEQFF
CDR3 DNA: TGCGCCAGCAGCCTTGGACTAATCAACGAGCAGTTCTTC

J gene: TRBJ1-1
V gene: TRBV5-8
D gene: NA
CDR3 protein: CASSPLFSDTEAFF
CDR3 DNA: TGTGCCAGCAGCCCCCTCTTTAGTGACACTGAAGCTTTCTTT

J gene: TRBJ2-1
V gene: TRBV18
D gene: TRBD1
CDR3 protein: CASSPGTGGGNEQFF
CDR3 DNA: TGTGCCAGCTCACCCGGGACAGGGGGTGGCAATGAGCAGTTCTTC

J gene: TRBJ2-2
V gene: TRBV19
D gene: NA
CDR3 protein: CASLDKGDTGELFF
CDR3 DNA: TGTGCCAGTCTAGATAAGGGGGACACCGGGGAGCTGTTTTTT

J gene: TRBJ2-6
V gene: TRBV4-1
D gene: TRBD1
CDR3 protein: CASSPMGQGGTNVLTF
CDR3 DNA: TGCGCCAGCAGCCCTATGGGACAGGGTGGGACCAACGTCCTGACTTTC

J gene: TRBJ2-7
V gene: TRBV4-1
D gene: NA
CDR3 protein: CASSYPSRGVNEQYF
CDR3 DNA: TGCGCCAGCAGCTACCCTTCCAGGGGAGTAAACGAGCAGTACTTC

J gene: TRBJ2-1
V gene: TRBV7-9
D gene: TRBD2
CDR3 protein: CASREILAGRNEQFF
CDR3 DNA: TGTGCCAGCAGGGAAATTCTAGCGGGACGTAATGAGCAGTTCTTC

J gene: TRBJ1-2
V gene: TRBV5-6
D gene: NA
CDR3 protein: CASSLQGFNYGYTF
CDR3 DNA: TGTGCCAGCAGCTTACAGGGATTTAACTATGGCTACACCTTC